This T cell receptor beta chain was found in a study of shared T cell receptors in the human thymus (dated by TCRdb to about 2021). Some background on the complete study: The study examined how self-reactive, shared T-cell receptor alpha chains are generated in the human thymus.

Libraries were constructed by the immunoSEQ multiplex PCR assay. TCRdb's version of the immuneACCESS table is confined to in-frame rearrangements and falls short of the full clone set. An unresolved V gene accounts for under half of the shortfall where checked; the remainder is of unknown origin. For this sample there are more than 550,000 clones; around 87% appear just once. The ten largest account for about 0.0094% of the sample. Its CDR3 holds 16 amino acids, cysteine through phenylalanine. The only DNA kept is the CDR3, 48 bases in frame from the first base. CDR1 and CDR2, looked up from the germline V gene, are SGHDN and FVKESK. V sheds 2 bases and J sheds 2 bases, leaving 14 bases between their ends. Worth noting for this clone: Its cognate antigen has yet to be identified. No base qualities exist here, and no much larger clone lies one base off it.

This sample also appeared in a second study, on human thymus T cells. Per that second paper: Donors were immunologically healthy infants undergoing open corrective cardiac surgery for congenital heart defects in Finland. The thymus tissue came from surgical resects taken out during corrective cardiac surgery. Both the thymic and the peripheral blood repertoires appeared to show biased V and J gene segment usage. The related research reported highly overlapping thymic TCR repertoires among unrelated individuals. The study characterized TCR alpha and beta repertoires from about 8 infant thymus samples and a few related peripheral blood samples. Donor ages ranged from about 7 to 244 days, and the cohort comprised six male and a couple of female infants. Thymocytes were freed from the tissue by mechanical means and kept at -70 degrees C as pellets of about 9-33 million cells. A QIAsymphony instrument was used to extract genomic DNA from frozen cell pellets. The immunoSEQ multiplex PCR assay was used to amplify the TCRB and TCRAD loci from a standardized amount of quality-controlled genomic DNA. The amplicons covered the V(D)J region and were long enough to include the CDR3 and to identify the V and J genes. The commercial immunoSEQ service was used to sequence amplicons on an Illumina platform. Corrections for primer bias and sequencing errors followed previously described methods, while TCRAD and TCRB definitions were based on the IMGT database. Analysis of the repertoires was done with immunoSEQ Analyzer 3.0 and VDJTools and included basic statistics, V/J segment usage, diversity estimates, rarefaction and pairwise overlap. Chao1, ChaoE, Efron-Thisted, Shannon and inverse Simpson indices were used to estimate diversity, which was also estimated on datasets down-sampled to the smallest sample. For repertoire overlap, CDR3 nucleotide sequence, V gene and J gene had to match strictly, and clustering was done by Jaccard-based multidimensional scaling. On average, thymus samples gave roughly 740,000 unique TCRB clonotypes, whereas blood samples gave some 84,000.

Rearrangement joined TRBV14 to TRBJ2-3; TRBD1 is a possible D gene, resting on 5 matching bases. Sequenced: thymocytes. This TCR came from a boy younger than two with a congenital heart defect. Donor details come from another sample of the same person, matched by shared clones. The DNA is TGTGCCAGCAGCCAAAAGCAAGGGGATTACACAGATACGCAGTATTTT. Its translation reads: CASSQKQGDYTDTQYF.